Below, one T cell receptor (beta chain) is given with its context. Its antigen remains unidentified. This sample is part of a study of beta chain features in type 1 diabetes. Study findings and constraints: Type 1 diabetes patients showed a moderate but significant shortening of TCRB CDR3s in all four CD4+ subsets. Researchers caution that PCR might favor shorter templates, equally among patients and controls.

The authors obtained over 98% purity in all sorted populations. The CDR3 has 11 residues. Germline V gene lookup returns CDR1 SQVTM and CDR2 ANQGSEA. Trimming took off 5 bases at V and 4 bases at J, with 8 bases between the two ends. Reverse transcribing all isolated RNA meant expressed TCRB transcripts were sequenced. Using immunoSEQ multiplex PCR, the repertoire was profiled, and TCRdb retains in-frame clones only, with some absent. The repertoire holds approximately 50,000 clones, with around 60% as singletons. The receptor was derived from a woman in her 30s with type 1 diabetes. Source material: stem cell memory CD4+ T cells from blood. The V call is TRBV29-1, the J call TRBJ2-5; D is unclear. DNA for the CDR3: TGCAGCGTTCATCCGGGAGAGACCCAGTACTTC. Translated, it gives CSVHPGETQYF.